This T cell receptor beta chain emerged from a study of T cell repertoires in cytomegalovirus infection (dated by TCRdb to about 2019). With respect to the entire study: Donor HLA type was relevant to the analysis, as public TCR beta signatures indicated carriage of CMV infection together with the matching HLA type. The full study reports these points: In both this cohort and an independent cohort of 352 donors, the cumulative frequency of public TCR beta family members distinguished carriers of CMV infection plus the relevant HLA type. The ex vivo response was dominated by HLA-C-restricted CMV-specific TCR beta clonotypes, and the single most frequent clonotype in two of eight donors was supplied by these HLA-C-restricted clonotypes.

Trimming removed 2 bases from V and 3 bases from J; the gene matches leave 7 bases unexplained. Via the germline V gene (reference sequence), CDR1 is SGHNT and CDR2 YYREEE. The CDR3 spans 16 residues, from the cysteine through the phenylalanine. The kept DNA is CDR3 alone, 48 bases in frame from the first base. Remarks on this clonotype: What antigen it recognizes has not been identified. Base-call qualities are not available, and no considerably larger clone is one nucleotide away.

Sequencing instrument: Illumina HiSeq 1500. In TCRdb, the public reads were trimmed at Q25 with fastp and aligned with MiXCR, with productive beta chains retained. CDR3 protein duplicates are merged, each entry listing the most common genes and DNA. Across this sample there are 350,000 to 550,000 distinct CDR3 sequences, with under 40% seen only once. Together, the top ten hold about 13% of the sample. The rearrangement joined TRBV5-4 to TRBJ2-3; 9 middle bases align to TRBD2. The clonotype comes from a human donor in good health (CMV status not recorded). Some clones in this sample may be carry-over from other donors' samples. Input material: PBMCs. Here the CDR3 is given as CASSFSLAGITDTQYF. The sequence in DNA is TGTGCCAGCAGCTTTTCGCTAGCGGGGATTACAGATACGCAGTATTTT.